This is a list of T cell receptor beta chains from one sample in a study of OX40 agonist ivuxolimab in advanced cancers. Data came from immunoSEQ multiplex PCR; TCRdb stores just in-frame clones and leaves some out. The sample contains around 150,000 clones, about 92% of which appear only once. The sequencing here drew on CD4+ or CD8+ T cells sorted from blood, taken in a trial of the OX40 agonist ivuxolimab. The receptors come from an adult with an advanced solid tumor such as melanoma, head and neck, liver or kidney cancer. CDR3s include the opening cysteine and the closing phenylalanine or tryptophan.

v_gene,CDR3aa
TRBV19,CASSPQGTGWYEQYF
TRBV5-4,CASSPSGRGRMNTEAFF
TRBV6-6,CATSRDRASNQPQHF
TRBV5-1,CASSFNREGNTEAFF
TRBV21-1,CASRKGQGKIYNSPLHF
TRBV6-5,CASNEAGTGAYGYTF
TRBV11-2,CASSLEDGKLFF
TRBV4-1,CASSQDPWVGYSNQPQHF
TRBV4-3,CASSQGAAYNEQFF
TRBV19,CASSNGLAGVPDTQYF
TRBV18,CASSPGQQETQYF
TRBV11-2,CASSPGTADTQYF
TRBV2,CAGGTVSNQPQHF
TRBV5-4,CASSYRDRGEDTQYF
TRBV5-4,CASNKGQNTEAFF
TRBV7-2,CASSSQQETQYF
TRBV7-9,CASSPPGSDNEQFF